Below are 29 T cell receptor beta chains sequenced from a single sample in a study of blood T cell repertoires in COVID-19. Using immunoSEQ multiplex PCR, the repertoire was profiled, and TCRdb retains in-frame clones only, with some absent. The sample includes under 300,000 clones, 84% seen only once; the top ten take 1.5%. The specimen sequenced was peripheral blood. These receptors all come from a woman between 35 and 50 years old who had recovered from COVID-19.

This chain uses TRBV30 with TRBJ2-1; tentatively, D is TRBD2 (6 bases). Trimming took off 0 bases at V and 9 bases at J, with 15 bases between the two ends. The CDR3 has 14 amino acids. The germline CDR1 and CDR2 sequences are GTSNPN and SVGIG (reference sequence). The CDR3 nucleotides are TGTGCCTGGAGTGTAACCGGCGGGGACGGTGAGCAGTTCTTC. Its translation: CAWSVTGGDGEQFF.

This chain connects TRBV28 to TRBJ1-2, with D possibly TRBD1 on 5 matching bases. Germline CDR1 reads MDHEN; CDR2 reads SYDVKM. Deletions cut 8 bases from V and 1 base from J, with 14 bases between. The CDR3 sequence is 14 residues long. The CDR3 coding sequence is TGTGCCAGCGGGTCGAAGGGGATTAACTATGGCTACACCTTC. Protein product: CASGSKGINYGYTF.

J is TRBJ1-5 and V is TRBV6-2 or TRBV6-3, with D perhaps TRBD1 (5 bases). V lost 4 bases to trimming and J lost 11 bases, with 15 bases between them. The germline V gene has CDR1 MNHEY and CDR2 SVGEGT. This CDR3 has 13 residues. CDR3 nucleotide sequence: TGTGCCAGCAGTTCAGGGCCACCCCGGGCCCAGCATTTT. It specifies CASSSGPPRAQHF.

The chain recombines TRBV6-4 with TRBJ2-3; D ambiguous. The CDR3 sequence is 14 residues long. Germline V CDR1 and CDR2: MRHNA, SNTAGT. Trimming took 4 bases from V and 1 from J, leaving 9 bases between them. The DNA of the CDR3 is TGTGCCAGCAGTGCGTCCCGGGGCACAGATACGCAGTATTTT. Translating it yields CASSASRGTDTQYF.

This rearrangement joins TRBV5-1 to TRBJ2-3; 10 nucleotides match TRBD2. V dropped 4 bases and J dropped 6; count of bases not matched to a gene: 11. Germline V gene data show CDR1 as SGHRS and CDR2 as YFSETQ. The CDR3 consists of 16 residues. The CDR3 here is CASSRSGGAVADTQYF. The CDR3 region has the DNA TGCGCCAGCAGCAGGAGCGGGGGGGCCGTAGCTGATACGCAGTATTTT.

The rearrangement uses TRBV7-9 and TRBJ2-7; a possible D gene is TRBD1 (5 bases). Trimming cost V 4 bases and J 4 bases, with 8 bases left between them. The CDR3 spans 12 residues. Germline lookup yields CDR1 SEHNR and CDR2 FQNEAQ (reference sequence). The CDR3 spells CASSYDSYEQYF. Written as DNA, the CDR3 is TGTGCCAGCAGCTACGACAGTTACGAGCAGTACTTC.

The J gene is TRBJ1-3, the V gene TRBV2, with 10 bases matching TRBD1. This CDR3 spans 16 amino acids. Germline CDR1 SNHLY, CDR2 FYNNEI. Germline trimming cut 4 bases from V and 0 bases from J; bases unmatched to any gene: 3. The CDR3 spells CASSGQGAFSGNTIYF. CDR3 in DNA: TGTGCCAGCAGTGGACAGGGGGCCTTCTCTGGAAACACCATATATTTT.

This clone was seen just once. J is TRBJ2-5 and V is TRBV7-9; TRBD2 matches at 11 bases. CDR3 length equals 16 residues. Looked up from germline, CDR1 is SEHNR and CDR2 is FQNEAQ (reference sequence). The trim removed 6 bases at V and 7 bases at J, leaving 13 bases unmatched. The CDR3 spells CASSPRGLAGAMTQYF. The CDR3 bases are TGTGCCAGCAGTCCACGTGGACTAGCGGGTGCAATGACCCAGTACTTC.

The rearrangement joins TRBV2 to TRBJ2-1, with D possibly being TRBD2 (6 bases). Trimming removed 8 bases from V and 8 bases from J, with 19 bases in between. The CDR3 spans 14 residues. Germline values: CDR1 SNHLY, CDR2 FYNNEI. DNA for the CDR3: TGTGCCAGCGCTACTAGCAACCAGGCTTATGAGCAGTTCTTC. Translating gives CASATSNQAYEQFF.

The V gene is TRBV30, the J gene TRBJ1-4; 7 bases are a match to TRBD1. CDR1 and CDR2 from the germline V gene are GTSNPN and SVGIG (reference sequence). This CDR3 spans 16 amino acids. V lost 3 bases to trimming and J lost 7 bases; unmatched junction nucleotides: 14. CDR3 DNA: TGTGCCTGGAGAGCGGGGGCAGGGGGTAGTCCTGAAAAACTGTTTTTT. The encoded protein is CAWRAGAGGSPEKLFF.

The rearrangement joins TRBV5-1 to TRBJ2-2; D may be TRBD1 (5 bases). V shed 4 bases and J shed 3 bases, with 13 bases lying between them. The CDR3 contains 15 residues. Germline lookup yields CDR1 SGHRS and CDR2 YFSETQ. For the CDR3, the DNA is TGCGCCAGCAGCACAGGAGAGTTGTACACCGGGGAGCTGTTTTTT. Encoded protein: CASSTGELYTGELFF.

V gene TRBV7-2 combines with J gene TRBJ2-2, with 9 positions matching TRBD2. CDR3 size: 15 residues. Germline assignment: CDR1 SGHTA and CDR2 FQGNSA. V was clipped by 4 bases and J by 5 bases; unmatched bases: 5. The CDR3 is CASSSLRGGTGELFF. In DNA form, the CDR3 reads TGTGCCAGCAGCTCTCTGCGGGGGGGGACCGGGGAGCTGTTTTTT.

This chain links TRBV14 with TRBJ1-3; TRBD1 matches at 7 bases. This CDR3 contains 17 residues. The junction had 9 bases not matched to a gene; V was cut back by 4 bases and J by 0 bases. From germline, CDR1 is SGHDN and CDR2 FVKESK. The CDR3 here is CASSLTTGTVSGNTIYF. The CDR3 DNA reads as TGTGCCAGCAGCCTGACGACCGGGACAGTCTCTGGAAACACCATATATTTT.

This chain joins TRBV7-3 and TRBJ2-1, with TRBD2 identical over 9 bases. From germline, CDR1 is SGHTA and CDR2 FQGTGA. V trimming: 4 bases; J trimming: 6 bases; junction bases outside the gene matches: 1. The CDR3 contains 13 residues. The CDR3 sequence is CASSYSGSNEQFF. The CDR3 DNA reads TGTGCCAGCAGCTATAGCGGGAGCAATGAGCAGTTCTTC.

The chain uses TRBV7-9 and TRBJ1-2, with D possibly TRBD1 on 5 matching bases. The CDR3 is 15 residues long. V lost 1 base, J lost 1 base, and 10 bases lay in between. Germline CDR1 is SEHNR and CDR2 is FQNEAQ (reference sequence). The CDR3 spells CASSLGQTLNYGYTF. DNA of the CDR3: TGTGCCAGCAGCTTAGGACAGACCCTTAACTATGGCTACACCTTC.

The V call is TRBV29-1, the J call TRBJ2-3, with 12 bases that match TRBD2. The CDR3 sequence is 15 residues long. V was pared by 8 bases and J by 7 bases, with 13 bases of the junction left unmatched. Germline lookup yields CDR1 SQVTM and CDR2 ANQGSEA. CDR3 residues: CSTPQASGGANTQYF. The CDR3 DNA is TGCAGCACCCCACAGGCTAGCGGGGGGGCTAATACGCAGTATTTT.

This clone appeared a few times. The chain links TRBV28 to TRBJ1-5; D might be TRBD1 (6 bases). This CDR3 has 15 residues. Trimming stripped 3 bases from V and 2 bases from J, with 11 bases between. Germline V gene data show CDR1 as MDHEN and CDR2 as SYDVKM. The CDR3 sequence: CASSFGTRGNQPQHF. The CDR3 nucleotides are TGTGCCAGCAGTTTCGGGACACGGGGCAATCAGCCCCAGCATTTT.

The V gene is TRBV30, the J gene TRBJ2-3, with D possibly TRBD2 on 6 matching bases. The germline V gene encodes CDR1 GTSNPN and CDR2 SVGIG (reference sequence). There are 15 residues in the CDR3. V shed 2 bases and J shed 0 bases, with 12 bases lying between them. CDR3: CAWSPPGTSTDTQYF. The CDR3 region has the DNA TGTGCCTGGAGTCCCCCGGGGACTAGCACAGATACGCAGTATTTT.

The rearrangement uses TRBV28 and TRBJ2-7, with D uncertain. The V and J ends lost 4 bases and 7 bases respectively, with 14 bases between them. The germline V gene encodes CDR1 MDHEN and CDR2 SYDVKM. There are 13 residues in the CDR3. The CDR3 DNA follows: TGTGCCAGCAGTTCTCCTGGGCGAGAAGAGCAGTACTTC. Its translation: CASSSPGREEQYF.

The chain joins TRBV7-9 to TRBJ2-6; possible D gene TRBD1, 5 bases. CDR1 SEHNR and CDR2 FQNEAQ come from the germline V gene (reference sequence). V lost 1 base and J 1 base, leaving 11 bases between the germline ends. CDR3 length: 17 residues. The CDR3 here is CASSLVGAMSGANVLTF. The CDR3 nucleotides read TGTGCCAGCAGCTTAGTAGGGGCTATGTCTGGGGCCAACGTCCTGACTTTC.

The chain uses TRBV6-6 and TRBJ1-3, with D hard to call. Germline loops: CDR1 MNHNY, CDR2 SVGAGI (reference sequence). The CDR3 length is 15 residues. V lost 4 bases and J 4 bases, leaving 14 bases between the germline ends. The DNA for the CDR3 is TGTGCCAGCAGTTCCAAGGGCGTAGCGGGAAACACCATATATTTT. This encodes CASSSKGVAGNTIYF.

The gene calls are TRBV9 and TRBJ1-1; possibly TRBD1 for D (5 bases). V lost 0 bases and J lost 2, with 14 bases in between. The CDR3 runs 16 residues. Germline CDR1 and CDR2: SGDLS and YYNGEE. The CDR3 spells CASSVGIGQINTEAFF. CDR3 bases: TGTGCCAGCAGCGTAGGTATTGGACAAATAAACACTGAAGCTTTCTTT.

CDR3 residues: CASSPGGAYGYTF. CDR3 coding DNA: TGTGCCAGCAGTCCCGGCGGGGCCTATGGCTACACCTTC. The rearrangement uses TRBV28 and TRBJ1-2; D might be TRBD1 (5 bases). This CDR3 spans 13 amino acids. CDR1 is MDHEN and CDR2 is SYDVKM in the germline V gene. Trimming took 5 bases from V and 4 from J, leaving 11 bases between them.

V and J are TRBV6-2 or TRBV6-3 and TRBJ1-5; D is perhaps TRBD1 (5 bases). CDR1 MNHEY and CDR2 SVGEGT come from the germline V gene. The CDR3 is made up of 12 amino acids. Trimming took 0 bases from V and 9 from J, leaving 6 bases between them. The CDR3 bases are TGTGCCAGCAGTTACTCAAGGGGGCCCCAGCATTTT. Residues: CASSYSRGPQHF.

This CDR3 reads CASSPRSRPDTQYF. The CDR3 bases are TGTGCCAGCAGCCCTAGGAGTAGACCAGATACGCAGTATTTT. The chain links TRBV6-6 to TRBJ2-3; D gene uncertain. Germline-derived CDR1 and CDR2 are MNHNY and SVGAGI (reference sequence). V was pared by 6 bases and J by 4 bases, with 14 bases between. The CDR3 covers 14 residues.

The chain couples TRBV5-4 to TRBJ2-4; 7 bases fit TRBD1. Trimming took 2 bases from V and 2 from J; bases not matched to a gene: 7. CDR1 is SGHNT and CDR2 is YYREEE in the germline V gene (reference sequence). The CDR3 has 16 residues. CDR3 bases: TGTGCCAGCAGCTTAGATCAGACAGGGTCCAAAAACATTCAGTACTTC. This sequence encodes CASSLDQTGSKNIQYF.

The chain combines TRBV18 with TRBJ1-4; TRBD1 is a possible D gene (5 bases). Germline V gene data show CDR1 as KGHSH and CDR2 as LQKENI. The length of the CDR3 is 17 residues. Deletions cut 0 bases from V and 7 bases from J, with 18 bases between. The CDR3 sequence is CASSPPWGVRKSEKLFF. The CDR3 coding sequence is TGTGCCAGCTCACCACCTTGGGGGGTTCGGAAGAGTGAAAAACTGTTTTTT.

This chain connects TRBV5-1 to TRBJ2-2, with no clear D. The CDR3 consists of 13 residues. Germline CDR1 is SGHRS and CDR2 is YFSETQ. The ends were cut back, 0 bases at V and 5 bases at J, with 5 bases in the middle. CDR3 sequence (DNA): TGCGCCAGCAGCTTGGAAGCGACCGGGGAGCTGTTTTTT. This translates into CASSLEATGELFF.

The sample holds one count of this clone. The rearrangement joins TRBV6-5 to TRBJ2-5, with TRBD1 matching 7 bases. This CDR3 is built from 15 residues. Germline assignment: CDR1 MNHEY and CDR2 SVGAGI. J was trimmed by 1 base and V by 1 base; bases with no gene match: 3. CDR3 coding DNA: TGTGCCAGCAGTTACTTGACAGGGCCCCAAGAGACCCAGTACTTC. The encoded protein is CASSYLTGPQETQYF.